Listed here are 15 T cell receptor beta chains from one sample, sequenced in a study of blood T cell repertoires in COVID-19 (dated by TCRdb to 2020 to 2021). Receptors were amplified or captured by the immunoSEQ multiplex PCR assay. TCRdb limited this immuneACCESS table to in-frame rearrangements with V and J called. A share of clones is missing; checked studies link under half to unresolved V genes, and the rest is unexplained. In this sample the table shows approximately 200,000 clones, 70% to 90% of which occur a single time. The ten most abundant clones make up 2.1% of the sample. Sequenced material: peripheral blood. These receptors were collected from a man between 70 and 80 years old with active or convalescent COVID-19.

The CDR3 here is CASSRGGLPNEQFF. CDR3 coding DNA: TGTGCCAGCAGCCGTGGGGGACTCCCCAATGAGCAGTTCTTC. The genes are TRBV9 and TRBJ2-1; D might be TRBD2 (6 bases). CDR1 is SGDLS and CDR2 is YYNGEE in the germline V gene. The CDR3 extends over 14 amino acids. V lost 4 bases to trimming and J lost 6 bases, with 14 bases between them.

In its sample, this clone was seen once. The rearrangement links TRBV7-2 to TRBJ1-1; 10 bases are shared with TRBD1. The CDR3 has 15 residues. The J segment lost 7 bases and the V segment lost 0 bases, leaving 5 bases of the junction unmatched. Germline loops: CDR1 SGHTA, CDR2 FQGNSA. The CDR3 sequence is CASSLARTGGLEAFF. The CDR3 DNA sequence: TGTGCCAGCAGCTTAGCCAGGACAGGGGGACTTGAAGCTTTCTTT.

V gene TRBV11-3 combines with J gene TRBJ2-5; 7 nucleotides align to TRBD2. V shed 4 bases, J shed 0 bases, and the junction held 17 bases outside the gene matches. Germline V CDR1 and CDR2: SGHNT, YENEEA. CDR3 length: 19 residues. This CDR3 reads CASSSGQSPASGDQETQYF. The CDR3 region has the DNA TGTGCCAGCAGCTCCGGTCAGAGTCCGGCTAGCGGTGACCAAGAGACCCAGTACTTC.

This clone appeared a few times. This chain joins TRBV19 and TRBJ1-5; a possible D gene is TRBD1 (6 bases). The CDR3 sequence is 16 residues long. CDR1 and CDR2 (germline): LNHDA, SQIVND (reference sequence). Trimming removed 7 bases at V and 6 bases at J, with 22 bases between. DNA for the CDR3: TGTGCCAGTACCGAACCCCCAGGGGCGGCTGGTCAGCCCCAGCATTTT. Protein sequence: CASTEPPGAAGQPQHF.

CDR3 residues: CASSLRDSPGYTF. The CDR3 DNA follows: TGTGCCAGCAGCTTACGGGACAGCCCTGGCTACACCTTC. The genes are TRBV5-4 and TRBJ1-2; 7 bases match TRBD1. This CDR3 has 13 residues. The germline gives CDR1 SGHNT, CDR2 YYREEE (reference sequence). Trimming at V came to 2 bases and at J to 7 bases, leaving 5 bases not matched to a gene.

The chain has TRBV24-1 and TRBJ1-2; 7 bases map to TRBD1. The CDR3 runs 12 residues. Trimming took 10 bases from V and 2 from J; bases not matched to a gene: 3. From germline, CDR1 is KGHDR and CDR2 SFDVKD. CDR3 bases: TGTGCCACAGCACAGGGGAACTATGGCTACACCTTC. It translates to CATAQGNYGYTF.

The V gene is TRBV6-5, the J gene TRBJ1-5; no reliable D call. The CDR3 loop spans 13 amino acids. CDR1 MNHEY and CDR2 SVGAGI come from the germline V gene. The V and J ends lost 5 bases and 1 base respectively, with 6 bases between them. CDR3: CASSRESNQPQHF. The CDR3 nucleotides read TGTGCCAGCAGTCGGGAGAGCAATCAGCCCCAGCATTTT.

This chain links TRBV21-1 with TRBJ2-7; the table's D call of TRBD1 was not tested on the DNA. TRBV21-1 is annotated as a pseudogene. The CDR3 is 15 amino acids. The CDR3 bases are TGTGCCAGCAGCGCCCAGTGGCAGGGGATCTACGAGCAGTACTTC. It codes for CASSAQWQGIYEQYF.

The rearrangement joins TRBV6-2 or TRBV6-3 to TRBJ2-1; 9 nucleotides line up with TRBD1. The CDR3 consists of 17 residues. From germline, CDR1 is MNHEY and CDR2 SVGEGT. J was trimmed by 1 base and V by 6 bases; bases with no gene match: 10. As DNA, the CDR3 is TGTGCCAGCAGCCCCGGGACAGGGTATCAATCCTACAATGAGCAGTTCTTC. This gives the protein CASSPGTGYQSYNEQFF.

This clone was seen just once. The CDR3 DNA is TGCGCCAGCAGCTTGGCCGGACAGGGCACAGATACGCAGTATTTT. This encodes CASSLAGQGTDTQYF. The rearrangement joins TRBV5-1 to TRBJ2-3; the match to TRBD1 covers 7 bases. J was trimmed by 1 base and V by 0 bases; bases with no gene match: 2. CDR1 is SGHRS, CDR2 YFSETQ, per germline. The CDR3 is 15 amino acids.

J is TRBJ2-3 and V is TRBV2; 7 bases agree with TRBD2. Germline loops: CDR1 SNHLY, CDR2 FYNNEI. The length of the CDR3 is 14 residues. V lost 3 bases, J lost 4 bases, and 4 bases stayed unmatched. The CDR3 DNA follows: TGTGCCAGCAGTGACGGTCTAGCGGCAGATACGCAGTATTTT. It translates to CASSDGLAADTQYF.

The chain recombines TRBV7-9 with TRBJ1-3; D gene uncertain. Between the trimmed V and J ends, which lost 2 bases and 4 bases, there was a span of 15 bases. The CDR3 has 16 residues. Germline values: CDR1 SEHNR, CDR2 FQNEAQ (reference sequence). This chain's CDR3 is CASSLTLASQGNTIYF. The CDR3 DNA is TGTGCCAGCAGCTTAACGCTCGCCTCCCAGGGAAACACCATATATTTT.

This clone appeared once. This chain uses TRBV29-1 with TRBJ2-7, with 11 nucleotides matching TRBD1. The CDR3 consists of 15 residues. Germline values: CDR1 SQVTM, CDR2 ANQGSEA. V lost 8 bases to trimming and J lost 5 bases; unmatched junction nucleotides: 14. The CDR3 bases are TGCAGCACGTCCTCGGGACAGGGGGTTTTCCACGAGCAGTACTTC. It yields the protein CSTSSGQGVFHEQYF.

The gene calls are TRBV5-1 and TRBJ1-6; D perhaps matches TRBD1 (5 bases). The V end was cut by 3 bases, the J end by 8 bases, with 15 bases between. Germline values: CDR1 SGHRS, CDR2 YFSETQ. CDR3 length: 15 amino acids. DNA of the CDR3: TGCGCCAGCAGCTCCGCCTCAGGGCGAGATTCACCCCTCCACTTT. Amino acids: CASSSASGRDSPLHF.

The V gene is TRBV28, the J gene TRBJ1-1; D not certain. The CDR3 length is 13 residues. Trimming stripped 2 bases from V and 7 bases from J, with 11 bases between. Germline V gene lookup returns CDR1 MDHEN and CDR2 SYDVKM. The CDR3, as DNA: TGTGCCAGCAGTTTAGCCCAGGACTTTGAAGCTTTCTTT. Protein sequence: CASSLAQDFEAFF.